These T cell receptor beta chains were read from a single sample in a study of neurological immune-mediated disorders. TCRdb reprocessed the 5' RACE reads with MiXCR, giving one entry per CDR3 protein. Of under 90,000 distinct CDR3 sequences in the sample, 10% to 13% were seen once. The specimen was PBMCs. The receptors originated from a man aged 30 to 39 in good health. Each CDR3 is given with its conserved first and last residue. The D gene is left open where the match is weak. Clone sizes are given selectively: once, few, many, or a class where the clone is expanded.

TRBJ2-7,.,TRBV5-1,many,CASSLEDLRIEQYF,TGCGCCAGCAGCTTGGAAGACCTGAGGATCGAGCAGTACTTC
TRBJ2-2,.,TRBV5-1,many,CASSLSLTGELFF,TGCGCCAGCAGCTTGTCATTAACCGGGGAGCTGTTTTTT
TRBJ2-2,TRBD1,TRBV7-6,many,CASSSGQLNTGELFF,TGTGCCAGCAGCTCGGGACAGCTGAACACCGGGGAGCTGTTTTTT
TRBJ2-2,.,TRBV7-2,many,CASSSDWNTGELFF,TGTGCCAGCAGCTCGGACTGGAACACCGGGGAGCTGTTTTTT
TRBJ1-5,TRBD1,TRBV2,many,CASSDGGGSVQPQHF,TGTGCCAGCAGTGACGGAGGGGGCTCGGTTCAGCCCCAGCATTTT
TRBJ2-7,.,TRBV10-3,many,CAISDSPSYEQYF,TGTGCCATCAGTGATTCCCCCAGCTACGAGCAGTACTTC
TRBJ2-1,TRBD2,TRBV10-3,many,CAISLKTSGGSYNEQFF,TGTGCCATCAGCCTAAAGACGTCGGGGGGCTCCTACAATGAGCAGTTCTTC
TRBJ1-5,.,TRBV12-3/TRBV12-4,many,CASRQQGSQPQHF,TGTGCCAGCAGACAACAGGGTTCTCAGCCCCAGCATTTT
TRBJ2-5,.,TRBV20-1,many,CSARVYIYQETQYF,TGCAGTGCTAGAGTCTACATCTACCAAGAGACCCAGTACTTC
TRBJ2-3,TRBD2,TRBV20-1,many,CSARYPGLAGVWTDTQYF,TGCAGTGCTAGGTACCCCGGACTAGCGGGAGTTTGGACAGATACGCAGTATTTT
TRBJ2-5,.,TRBV29-1,.,CSVEVWTEQETQYF,TGCAGCGTGGAAGTTTGGACAGAACAAGAGACCCAGTACTTC